Presented here are 31 T cell receptor beta chains from one specimen sequenced in a study of shared clonotypes between healthy human individuals. Libraries were prepared by immunoSEQ multiplex PCR; TCRdb keeps only in-frame clonotypes and omits some of them. The table lists under 1,100,000 clones, approximately 68% of them singletons. The sequenced sample consisted of memory CD4+ T cells sorted from blood. Subset specified: CD45RA-negative fraction. These receptors were collected from a man younger than 35 in good health.

The chain couples TRBV29-1 to TRBJ2-3; 7 bases are a match to TRBD2. J was trimmed by 2 bases and V by 4 bases; bases with no gene match: 6. CDR1 and CDR2 from the germline V gene are SQVTM and ANQGSEA. The CDR3 loop spans 14 amino acids. CDR3 residues: CSVALLAATDTQYF. CDR3 nucleotide sequence: TGCAGCGTTGCACTCCTAGCGGCCACAGATACGCAGTATTTT.

The genes are TRBV2 and TRBJ1-4; D not certain. Germline V gene sequence: CDR1 SNHLY, CDR2 FYNNEI. The CDR3 is 13 residues long. Trimming took off 8 bases at V and 7 bases at J, with 14 bases between the two ends. Here the CDR3 reads CASSGYPGEKLFF. For the CDR3, the DNA is TGTGCCAGCTCCGGCTACCCTGGTGAAAAACTGTTTTTT. Full variable domain (rest looked up from reference TRBV2 and TRBJ1-4): EPEVTQTPSHQVTQMGQEVILRCVPISNHLYFYWYRQILGQKVEFLVSFYNNEISEKSEIFDDQFSVERPDGSNFTLKIRSTKLEDSAMYFCASSGYPGEKLFFGSGTQLSVL.

This clone was counted only a few times. Here the CDR3 reads CASSEGSGISNQPQHF. The CDR3 DNA follows: TGTGCCAGCAGTGAAGGGTCCGGGATCAGCAATCAGCCCCAGCATTTT. V is TRBV6-1 and J is TRBJ1-5; the D is unclear. The CDR3 has 16 amino acids. Per the germline V gene, CDR1 is MNHNS and CDR2 is SASEGT. Trimming took off 1 base at V and 1 base at J, with 11 bases between the two ends.

This clone was seen only a few times. Different DNA sequences within this sample yield the same CDR3. The chain joins TRBV4-1 to TRBJ1-3; the D is unclear. Looked up from germline, CDR1 is MGHRA and CDR2 is YSYEKL. V lost 8 bases and J lost 0, with 20 bases in between. This CDR3 region has 17 residues. CDR3 sequence reads: CASSRAGLVLSGNTIYF. Written as DNA, the CDR3 is TGCGCCAGCTCTCGAGCAGGCCTCGTTCTCTCTGGAAACACCATATATTTT.

The rearrangement uses TRBV28 and TRBJ1-1; D is possibly TRBD1 (6 bases). Trimming stripped 1 base from V and 1 base from J, with 10 bases between. This CDR3 is built from 15 residues. Germline CDR1 and CDR2: MDHEN and SYDVKM. CDR3 in amino acids: CASSLSGARNTEAFF. The CDR3 region has the DNA TGTGCCAGCAGTTTATCAGGGGCGCGGAACACTGAAGCTTTCTTT.

The chain joins TRBV7-2 to TRBJ2-3; TRBD2 matches 11 bases. Per the germline V gene, CDR1 is SGHTA and CDR2 is FQGNSA. V lost 0 bases and J lost 0; bases outside the gene matches: 11. The CDR3 has 20 amino acids. The CDR3 coding sequence is TGTGCCAGCAGCTTAGCGGGATCCGGGACTAGCGGTACTAGCACAGATACGCAGTATTTT. Its protein product is CASSLAGSGTSGTSTDTQYF.

This chain joins TRBV19 and TRBJ2-5; 10 nucleotides align to TRBD2. Germline CDR1 LNHDA, CDR2 SQIVND (reference sequence). Unmatched junction bases numbered 7, after V lost 5 bases and J lost 1 base. This CDR3 comprises 16 residues. CDR3: CASSALAGSFQETQYF. CDR3 in DNA: TGTGCCAGTAGTGCACTAGCGGGGAGCTTCCAAGAGACCCAGTACTTC.

The chain joins TRBV5-1 to TRBJ1-6; D gene unclear. Germline CDR1 is SGHRS and CDR2 is YFSETQ. The CDR3 runs to 15 residues. Trimming shortened V by 0 bases and J by 6 bases, and 10 bases separated the two germline ends. CDR3 sequence reads: CASSLVEGPNSPLHF. For the CDR3, the DNA is TGCGCCAGCAGCTTGGTTGAGGGTCCTAATTCACCCCTCCACTTT.

This sequence joins TRBV14 and TRBJ2-5; a weak D match, TRBD2 (5 bases). Trimming took off 7 bases at V and 5 bases at J, with 14 bases between the two ends. Germline V gives CDR1 SGHDN, CDR2 FVKESK. This CDR3 is 13 amino acids long. CDR3 residues: CASNPGNDETQYF. CDR3 nucleotide sequence: TGTGCCAGCAACCCGGGGAACGACGAGACCCAGTACTTC.

This clone was observed a single time. This rearrangement joins TRBV5-1 to TRBJ2-7, with 9 bases fitting TRBD2. CDR3 length: 14 residues. Germline V gene data show CDR1 as SGHRS and CDR2 as YFSETQ. The junction had 6 bases not matched to a gene; V was cut back by 4 bases and J by 4 bases. The CDR3 bases are TGCGCCAGCAGCATAGCGGGAGTGATTTACGAGCAGTACTTC. It encodes CASSIAGVIYEQYF.

The chain is built from TRBV28 and TRBJ1-2; no clear D. The V end was cut by 5 bases, the J end by 5 bases, with 9 bases between. The CDR3 runs 12 residues. Germline CDR1 and CDR2: MDHEN and SYDVKM. CDR3 region: CASSEGWYGYTF. CDR3 coding DNA: TGTGCCAGCAGTGAGGGTTGGTATGGCTACACCTTC.

This chain uses TRBV5-1 with TRBJ2-1; tentatively, D is TRBD1 (6 bases). V was shortened by 3 bases and J by 3 bases, with 31 bases between the two germline ends. CDR3 length equals 21 residues. The germline CDR1 and CDR2 sequences are SGHRS and YFSETQ. CDR3 coding DNA: TGCGCCAGCAGCTCGTTCCCCACAGGGACACTGGCGGGCCGCAACTACAATGAGCAGTTCTTC. Translation gives CASSSFPTGTLAGRNYNEQFF.

A word on this clone: The junction shows a germline mismatch at one end, possibly a read error. The rearrangement uses TRBV7-7 and TRBJ2-1; no clear D. Germline V gene data show CDR1 as SSHAT and CDR2 as FNYEAQ (reference sequence). This CDR3 comprises 13 residues. CDR3 DNA sequence: TGTGCTAGCAGCTTGGTGATGTTCGATGAGCAGTTCTTC. As protein: CASSLVMFDEQFF.

The chain joins TRBV6-6 to TRBJ2-7; no firm D call. Germline CDR1 and CDR2: MNHNY and SVGAGI (reference sequence). Deletions cut 6 bases from V and 0 bases from J, with 15 bases between. This CDR3 contains 15 residues. The DNA for the CDR3 is TGTGCCAGCAGCCTCGGGCCTTTATCCTCCTACGAGCAGTACTTC. It yields the protein CASSLGPLSSYEQYF.

The J gene is TRBJ2-7, the V gene TRBV25-1; D is undetermined. The ends were cut back, 10 bases at V and 0 bases at J, with 10 bases in the middle. In germline, CDR1 is MGHDK, CDR2 SYGVNS. The CDR3 totals 12 residues. CDR3 in amino acids: CATGDVSYEQYF. The CDR3 DNA follows: TGTGCCACCGGTGACGTCTCCTACGAGCAGTACTTC.

DNA of the CDR3: TGCGCCAGCAGCCTCAGGGGCCCTGGCAATCAGCCCCAGCATTTT. This sequence encodes CASSLRGPGNQPQHF. The rearrangement joins TRBV5-1 to TRBJ1-5; a possible D gene is TRBD1 (6 bases). Between the trimmed V and J ends, which lost 4 bases and 2 bases, there was a span of 13 bases. CDR1 and CDR2 from the germline V gene are SGHRS and YFSETQ. There are 15 residues in the CDR3.

This clone was detected once. V and J are TRBV28 and TRBJ2-7; the D call may be TRBD1 or TRBD2 (5 bases each). The V gene lost 1 base and the J gene lost 3 bases, with 10 bases spanning the gap. The CDR3 spans 14 residues. CDR1 and CDR2 (germline): MDHEN, SYDVKM. Here the CDR3 reads CASSLSDSGYEQYF. CDR3 bases: TGTGCCAGCAGTTTATCTGACAGCGGCTACGAGCAGTACTTC.

This clone turned up a few times. The chain employs TRBV30 and TRBJ2-1; D not resolved. Germline-derived CDR1 and CDR2 are GTSNPN and SVGIG (reference sequence). The V and J ends lost 0 bases and 6 bases respectively, with 21 bases between them. The CDR3 loop spans 17 amino acids. In nucleotides, the CDR3 is TGTGCCTGGAGTGTACGACTCGGTAGTCTCTCGGGCAATGAGCAGTTCTTC. It codes for CAWSVRLGSLSGNEQFF.

V usage is TRBV28 and J usage is TRBJ2-3; 8 bases fit TRBD1. There are 13 residues in the CDR3. The germline V gene has CDR1 MDHEN and CDR2 SYDVKM. J was trimmed by 5 bases and V by 10 bases; bases with no gene match: 8. The CDR3 reads CATTDRVKDTQYF. CDR3 nucleotides: TGTGCCACCACGGACAGGGTGAAAGATACGCAGTATTTT.

The V and J genes are TRBV5-1 and TRBJ2-1, with 9 bases that match TRBD2. This CDR3 is 11 amino acids long. Unmatched junction bases numbered 2, after V lost 8 bases and J lost 8 bases. The germline gives CDR1 SGHRS, CDR2 YFSETQ. This CDR3 is CASRLADEQFF. CDR3 in DNA: TGCGCCAGTCGACTAGCGGATGAGCAGTTCTTC.

The chain is built from TRBV5-8 and TRBJ1-6; no clear D gene. Germline-derived CDR1 and CDR2 are SGHTS and YDEGEE. The ends were cut back, 4 bases at V and 10 bases at J, with 21 bases in the middle. The CDR3 runs 16 residues. This CDR3 reads CASSPSLMGSGSPLHF. The CDR3 bases are TGTGCCAGCAGCCCAAGTTTGATGGGGTCGGGGTCACCCCTCCACTTT.

Details on this clone: Different DNA sequences within this sample yield the same CDR3. The rearrangement links TRBV18 to TRBJ2-7; tentatively, D is TRBD1 (6 bases). The germline V and J ends were trimmed by 6 bases and 1 base, with 10 bases remaining between them. Germline CDR1 KGHSH, CDR2 LQKENI. The CDR3 is 13 residues long. The CDR3 loop is CASSPGQSYEQYF. The CDR3 bases are TGTGCCAGCTCCCCAGGACAGTCCTACGAGCAGTACTTC. Using reference TRBV18 and TRBJ2-7 for the parts outside the CDR3, the full variable domain is NAGVMQNPRHLVRRRGQEARLRCSPMKGHSHVYWYRQLPEEGLKFMVYLQKENIIDESGMPKERFSAEFPKEGPSILRIQQVVRGDSAAYFCASSPGQSYEQYFGPGTRLTVT.

This clone is a singleton in its sample. The rearrangement joins TRBV6-5 to TRBJ1-6, with D possibly TRBD1 on 5 matching bases. Trimming removed 7 bases at V and 7 bases at J, with 14 bases between. The CDR3 extends over 14 amino acids. Germline CDR1 reads MNHEY; CDR2 reads SVGAGI. This chain's CDR3 is CASNPGRENSPLHF. CDR3 DNA: TGTGCCAGCAATCCTGGCAGGGAAAATTCACCCCTCCACTTT.

With respect to this clone: The same CDR3 arises from other DNA sequences in this sample as well. The chain couples TRBV30 to TRBJ1-4; D call uncertain. Germline V lookup: CDR1 GTSNPN, CDR2 SVGIG (reference sequence). Trimming stripped 0 bases from V and 8 bases from J, with 7 bases between. This CDR3 contains 12 residues. The CDR3 protein is CAWSVLGEKLFF. CDR3 coding DNA: TGTGCCTGGAGTGTATTAGGGGAAAAACTGTTTTTT.

The chain carries TRBV11-2 and TRBJ1-1, with D perhaps TRBD1 (5 bases). The V end lost 5 bases, the J end lost 5 bases, and 18 bases lay between the germline ends. The CDR3 runs to 15 residues. The germline V gene encodes CDR1 SGHAT and CDR2 FQNNGV. CDR3 region: CASSGNRNRGTEAFF. The CDR3 DNA is TGTGCCAGCAGCGGAAACAGGAACCGAGGAACTGAAGCTTTCTTT.

The table lists this clone with a few counts. The genes are TRBV30 and TRBJ2-5; D gene ambiguous. The CDR3 contains 11 residues. The V gene's germline CDR1 is GTSNPN and CDR2 SVGIG (reference sequence). Trimming cost V 0 bases and J 11 bases, with 10 bases left between them. CDR3 protein: CAWSVFGKQYF. The CDR3 DNA sequence: TGTGCCTGGAGTGTTTTTGGGAAGCAGTACTTC.

The count of this clone is one. The gene calls are TRBV25-1 and TRBJ2-2; 9 bases are a match to TRBD1. CDR1 MGHDK and CDR2 SYGVNS come from the germline V gene. V gave up 3 bases and J gave up 0 bases; unmatched junction bases: 5. This CDR3 is 17 amino acids long. The CDR3 is CASSETGGSPNTGELFF. The CDR3 DNA sequence: TGTGCCAGCAGTGAGACAGGGGGTTCACCGAACACCGGGGAGCTGTTTTTT.

This clone was picked up a small number of times. The chain carries TRBV25-1 and TRBJ1-1, with D hard to call. The germline V gene encodes CDR1 MGHDK and CDR2 SYGVNS. CDR3 length: 13 amino acids. V was trimmed by 5 bases and J by 11 bases, leaving 18 bases between them. DNA of the CDR3: TGTGCCAGCAGTCCACCCTCCGGATTGGGCGCTTTCTTT. As protein: CASSPPSGLGAFF.

The chain uses TRBV5-5 and TRBJ1-1, with D perhaps TRBD1 (6 bases). With 0 bases removed from V and 4 bases from J, the gap between germline ends came to 13 bases. The CDR3 covers 15 residues. The germline V gene has CDR1 SGHKS and CDR2 YYEKEE (reference sequence). The CDR3 spells CASSLDPGQTTEAFF. CDR3 nucleotide sequence: TGTGCCAGCAGCTTGGATCCGGGACAAACCACTGAAGCTTTCTTT.

The chain combines TRBV6-1 with TRBJ2-2, with D possibly being TRBD2 (6 bases). Trimming pared 8 bases from V and 6 bases from J, leaving 10 bases between. This CDR3 comprises 12 residues. CDR1 is MNHNS, CDR2 SASEGT, per germline. CDR3 nucleotides: TGTGCCAGCCGGAGGGGTGCCGGGGAGCTGTTTTTT. It translates to CASRRGAGELFF.

This chain connects TRBV5-1 to TRBJ2-6, with TRBD1 matching over 7 bases. This CDR3 spans 16 amino acids. With 4 bases clipped from V and 4 bases from J, the junction kept 8 bases outside the gene matches. Germline V gene sequence: CDR1 SGHRS, CDR2 YFSETQ. The CDR3 loop is CASSGPTGNGANVLTF. The CDR3 nucleotides are TGCGCCAGCAGCGGCCCGACAGGGAACGGGGCCAACGTCCTGACTTTC.